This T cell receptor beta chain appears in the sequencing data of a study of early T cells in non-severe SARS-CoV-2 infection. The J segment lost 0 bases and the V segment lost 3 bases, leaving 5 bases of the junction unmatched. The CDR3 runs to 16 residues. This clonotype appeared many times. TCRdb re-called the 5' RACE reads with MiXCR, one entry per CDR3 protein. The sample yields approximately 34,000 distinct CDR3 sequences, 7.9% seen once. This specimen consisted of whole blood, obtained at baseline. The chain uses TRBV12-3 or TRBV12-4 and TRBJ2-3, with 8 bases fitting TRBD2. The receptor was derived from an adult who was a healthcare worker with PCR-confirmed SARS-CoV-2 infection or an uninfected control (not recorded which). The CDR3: CASSLGSGESTDTQYF. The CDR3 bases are TGTGCCAGCAGTTTGGGTAGCGGGGAAAGCACAGATACGCAGTATTTT.